Listed here are 8 T cell receptor beta chains from one sample, sequenced in a study of cytotoxic CD8 clonotypes in ibrutinib-treated CLL (dated by TCRdb to the early 2020s). In light of the paper, this sample's time point label describes: eleven to twelve months on ibrutinib. Library creation used the immunoSEQ multiplex PCR assay. This immuneACCESS table, as held by TCRdb, lists in-frame sequences with V and J called but not all clones. Of the missing ones, under half trace to an unresolved V gene in checked studies; the others have no known cause. The sample table lists 200,000 to 250,000 clones, approximately 79% of them with a count of one. The ten biggest clones cover approximately 10% of the sample. Specimen: PBMCs, collected after 12 months of ibrutinib treatment. These TCRs come from a human donor with chronic lymphocytic leukemia.

Concerning this clone itself: The sample has other DNA sequences that encode this CDR3 too. The genes are TRBV5-1 and TRBJ2-7; possible D gene TRBD1, 5 bases. Germline V gene sequence: CDR1 SGHRS, CDR2 YFSETQ. The CDR3 covers 14 residues. The ends were cut back, 4 bases at V and 2 bases at J, with 13 bases in the middle. The CDR3: CASSLQGETYEQYF. CDR3 DNA: TGCGCCAGCAGCCTCCAGGGCGAAACCTACGAGCAGTACTTC.

This sequence joins TRBV10-3 and TRBJ1-1; 7 bases are shared with TRBD1. Germline V CDR1 and CDR2: ENHRY, SYGVKD. The CDR3 contains 13 residues. V shed 6 bases, J shed 6 bases, and the junction held 7 bases outside the gene matches. CDR3 bases: TGTGCCATCAGGGCGACAGGGCTCCCTGAAGCTTTCTTT. Protein sequence: CAIRATGLPEAFF.

This chain connects TRBV6-1 to TRBJ2-5, with D uncertain. The CDR3 runs to 14 residues. The germline gives CDR1 MNHNS, CDR2 SASEGT. Trimming left V 6 bases short and J 0 bases short, with 11 bases between. CDR3 DNA sequence: TGTGCCAGCAGGTTCGTGAACTACCAAGAGACCCAGTACTTC. Residues: CASRFVNYQETQYF.

The V gene is TRBV18, the J gene TRBJ2-1; 8 bases match TRBD2. This CDR3 spans 16 amino acids. Per germline, CDR1 KGHSH and CDR2 LQKENI. The V gene end was trimmed by 4 bases and the J gene end by 2 bases; junction bases not matched to a gene: 7. CDR3 in DNA: TGTGCCAGCTCACGGGTAGCGGGATCCCCCTACAATGAGCAGTTCTTC. Translating it yields CASSRVAGSPYNEQFF.

V gene TRBV6-1 combines with J gene TRBJ2-7; D is possibly TRBD1 (6 bases). This CDR3 region has 15 residues. V was cut by 6 bases and J by 2 bases, with 17 bases left in between. Germline V lookup: CDR1 MNHNS, CDR2 SASEGT. In DNA form, the CDR3 reads TGTGCCAGCAGGCAACAGGGTGGGATTACCTACGAGCAGTACTTC. Protein product: CASRQQGGITYEQYF.

CDR3 residues: CASSRQGVFDEQYF. The CDR3 DNA follows: TGTGCCAGCAGTCGACAGGGGGTGTTCGACGAGCAGTACTTC. This sequence joins TRBV6-5 and TRBJ2-7, with 9 bases aligning to TRBD1. Germline trimming cut 5 bases from V and 5 bases from J; bases unmatched to any gene: 7. The CDR3 sequence is 14 residues long. CDR1 is MNHEY and CDR2 is SVGAGI in the germline V gene.

The V call is TRBV18, the J call TRBJ2-1, with D uncertain. The CDR3 is 15 residues long. CDR1 KGHSH and CDR2 LQKENI come from the germline V gene. Trimming cost V 1 base and J 5 bases, with 12 bases left between them. CDR3 sequence reads: CASSPQHHRDNEQFF. DNA of the CDR3: TGTGCCAGCTCACCACAACATCACCGGGACAATGAGCAGTTCTTC.

The V and J genes are TRBV6-1 and TRBJ2-2; D might be TRBD2 (5 bases). V dropped 10 bases and J dropped 0 bases, with 15 bases sitting between them. Germline V gene sequence: CDR1 MNHNS, CDR2 SASEGT. There are 15 residues in the CDR3. CDR3: CATLGRATNTGELFF. The CDR3 DNA is TGTGCCACCCTCGGGCGGGCCACGAACACCGGGGAGCTGTTTTTT.